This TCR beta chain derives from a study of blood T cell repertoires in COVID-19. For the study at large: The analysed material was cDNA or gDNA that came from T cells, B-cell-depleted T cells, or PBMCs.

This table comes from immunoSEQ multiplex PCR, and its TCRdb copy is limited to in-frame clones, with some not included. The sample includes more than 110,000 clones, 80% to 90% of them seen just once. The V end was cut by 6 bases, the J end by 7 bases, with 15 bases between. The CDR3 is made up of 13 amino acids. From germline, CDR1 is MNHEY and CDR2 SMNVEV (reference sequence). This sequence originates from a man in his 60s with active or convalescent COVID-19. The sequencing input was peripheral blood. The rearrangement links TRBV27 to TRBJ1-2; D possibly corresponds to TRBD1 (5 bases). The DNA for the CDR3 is TGTGCCAGCAGCCCTATAGCGGGGGGTGGCTACACCTTC. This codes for CASSPIAGGGYTF.